These 24 T cell receptor beta chains came from one sample sequenced in a study of CD8 T cells in Susac syndrome. RNA was extracted with the RNeasy kit, and a quantity of 0.5 to 1 ug was reverse transcribed using random hexamers. MiXCR, run by TCRdb on the immunoSEQ multiplex PCR reads, gives a single entry per CDR3 protein. The sample includes 250,000 to 300,000 distinct CDR3 sequences, 65% to 90% of them seen just once. Material: CD8+ T cells from PBMCs. The receptors were sampled from a human donor with multiple sclerosis.

J is TRBJ1-1 and V is TRBV7-2; D call uncertain. This CDR3 has 11 residues. V dropped 7 bases and J dropped 7 bases, with 10 bases sitting between them. Germline CDR1 SGHTA, CDR2 FQGNSA. CDR3 nucleotides: TGTGCCAGCAAGGAAGGAGTTGAAGCTTTCTTT. Translated, it gives CASKEGVEAFF.

The chain is built from TRBV7-4 and TRBJ2-2; TRBD1 might be the D (6 bases). Germline assignment: CDR1 SGHVT and CDR2 SQSDAQ. CDR3 size: 18 residues. Trimming stripped 5 bases from V and 5 bases from J, with 24 bases between. CDR3 DNA sequence: TGTGCCAGCAGCAACCGGGACAACAGGGAAAACTGGACCGGGGAGCTGTTTTTT. As protein: CASSNRDNRENWTGELFF.

This chain connects TRBV19 to TRBJ2-1; possibly TRBD2 for D (6 bases). The CDR3 length is 13 residues. Germline V gene data show CDR1 as LNHDA and CDR2 as SQIVND (reference sequence). V shed 8 bases and J shed 2 bases, with 10 bases lying between them. CDR3 residues: CASGREPYNEQFF. CDR3 DNA sequence: TGTGCCAGTGGGCGGGAACCCTACAATGAGCAGTTCTTC.

The chain combines TRBV7-8 with TRBJ2-7; maybe TRBD1 (6 bases). The CDR3 contains 15 residues. CDR1 and CDR2 from the germline V gene are SGHVS and FQNEAQ. Trimming stripped 4 bases from V and 3 bases from J, with 16 bases between. The CDR3 nucleotides are TGTGCCAGCAGCTCCCCCCGGACAGAGGTCTACGAGCAGTACTTC. It encodes CASSSPRTEVYEQYF.

The chain carries TRBV9 and TRBJ1-5, with 7 bases lining up with TRBD1. This CDR3 region has 14 residues. With 4 bases clipped from V and 9 bases from J, the junction kept 10 bases outside the gene matches. Germline V gene data show CDR1 as SGDLS and CDR2 as YYNGEE. The CDR3 loop is CASSNRDSRAPQHF. CDR3 bases: TGTGCCAGCAGCAACCGGGACAGCCGTGCGCCCCAGCATTTT.

J is TRBJ1-1 and V is TRBV5-6; 8 bases match TRBD1. CDR3 length equals 16 residues. The germline V gene encodes CDR1 SGHDT and CDR2 YYEEEE. V gave up 3 bases and J gave up 7 bases; unmatched junction bases: 14. The CDR3, as DNA: TGTGCCAGCAGCTACCCAATTACATCCGGACAGGGTGAAGCTTTCTTT. Translation: CASSYPITSGQGEAFF.

This clonotype was observed a few times. This chain uses TRBV9 with TRBJ2-3, with 11 bases that match TRBD1. This CDR3 is built from 14 residues. Trimming cost V 2 bases and J 5 bases; bases outside gene matches: 1. The germline V gene has CDR1 SGDLS and CDR2 YYNGEE. CDR3 DNA sequence: TGTGCCAGCAGCGTGGACAGGGGGCGAGATACGCAGTATTTT. Its protein is CASSVDRGRDTQYF.

V and J are TRBV28 and TRBJ2-5; maybe TRBD1 (7 bases). There are 15 residues in the CDR3. The germline V and J ends were trimmed by 6 bases and 1 base, with 15 bases remaining between them. The V gene's germline CDR1 is MDHEN and CDR2 SYDVKM. CDR3 nucleotides: TGTGCCAGCAGGGGGGGACAGAAATTCCAAGAGACCCAGTACTTC. Amino acid sequence: CASRGGQKFQETQYF.

J is TRBJ2-1 and V is TRBV4-1; 9 positions match TRBD2. The ends lost 4 bases at V and 8 bases at J; junction bases unmatched: 9. Looked up from germline, CDR1 is MGHRA and CDR2 is YSYEKL. This CDR3 spans 15 amino acids. For the CDR3, the DNA is TGCGCCAGCAGCCTCGTAGCGGGAGCTTCACATGAGCAGTTCTTC. This translates into CASSLVAGASHEQFF.

This rearrangement joins TRBV11-2 to TRBJ1-5; D ambiguous. CDR1 SGHAT and CDR2 FQNNGV come from the germline V gene. Trimming took off 5 bases at V and 3 bases at J, with 11 bases between the two ends. The CDR3 spans 14 residues. The CDR3 region has the DNA TGTGCCAGCAGCCCGGACCCAGACAATCAGCCCCAGCATTTT. It is translated as CASSPDPDNQPQHF.

This chain joins TRBV20-1 and TRBJ1-2, with D uncertain. V lost 3 bases and J 8 bases, leaving 16 bases between the germline ends. The CDR3 runs to 13 residues. CDR1 is DFQATT and CDR2 is SNEGSKA in the germline V gene (reference sequence). The CDR3 nucleotides are TGCAGTGCTAGGGAGAGTCCTGGATGGGGCTACACCTTC. This sequence encodes CSARESPGWGYTF.

This clonotype was seen once. This chain links TRBV5-4 with TRBJ1-2; D not resolved. Trimming removed 4 bases at V and 2 bases at J, with 15 bases between. The length of the CDR3 is 15 residues. Germline V CDR1 and CDR2: SGHNT, YYREEE (reference sequence). The CDR3 DNA is TGTGCCAGCAGCCCGATCCCCGCCGTGAACTATGGCTACACCTTC. Translation gives CASSPIPAVNYGYTF.

The J gene is TRBJ1-1, the V gene TRBV29-1; no firm D call. Per the germline V gene, CDR1 is SQVTM and CDR2 is ANQGSEA. This CDR3 contains 12 residues. Trimming left V 7 bases short and J 6 bases short, with 15 bases between. The CDR3: CSAWVVHPEAFF. The CDR3 DNA reads as TGCAGCGCTTGGGTTGTCCACCCTGAAGCTTTCTTT. Supplemented by reference TRBV29-1 and TRBJ1-1, the full variable domain reads SAVISQKPSRDICQRGTSLTIQCQVDSQVTMMFWYRQQPGQSLTLIATANQGSEATYESGFVIDKFPISRPNLTFSTLTVSNMSPEDSSIYLCSAWVVHPEAFFGQGTRLTVV.

The J gene is TRBJ1-5, the V gene TRBV28; 7 bases are a match to TRBD1. Germline V gene data show CDR1 as MDHEN and CDR2 as SYDVKM. V was clipped by 3 bases and J by 6 bases; unmatched bases: 5. The CDR3 spans 14 residues. DNA for the CDR3: TGTGCCAGCAGTTTCCTAGGGGGCCTTCAGCCCCAGCATTTT. Translating it yields CASSFLGGLQPQHF.

This clonotype was detected a few times. This sequence joins TRBV27 and TRBJ2-3; 12 bases line up with TRBD2. Germline V gene data show CDR1 as MNHEY and CDR2 as SMNVEV (reference sequence). This CDR3 region has 16 residues. J was trimmed by 0 bases and V by 4 bases; bases with no gene match: 2. CDR3 loop: CASSWGTSGSTDTQYF. CDR3 DNA: TGTGCCAGCAGTTGGGGGACTAGCGGGAGCACAGATACGCAGTATTTT.

V usage is TRBV4-1 and J usage is TRBJ2-1; no clear D. In germline, CDR1 is MGHRA, CDR2 YSYEKL. V was clipped by 0 bases and J by 0 bases, with 12 bases between them. This CDR3 contains 17 residues. The CDR3, as DNA: TGCGCCAGCAGCCAAGAGCCCCCCATAAGCTCCTACAATGAGCAGTTCTTC. It specifies CASSQEPPISSYNEQFF.

Only a few counts were recorded for this clonotype. The rearrangement uses TRBV5-1 and TRBJ2-2, with 7 bases aligning to TRBD2. J was trimmed by 0 bases and V by 5 bases; bases with no gene match: 4. CDR1 is SGHRS and CDR2 is YFSETQ in the germline V gene. This CDR3 has 15 residues. CDR3 coding DNA: TGCGCCAGCAGAGCAGGACTAGCGAACACCGGGGAGCTGTTTTTT. This encodes CASRAGLANTGELFF.

The chain carries TRBV20-1 and TRBJ2-7, with a possible D match to TRBD1 (6 bases). This CDR3 has 16 residues. Trimming shortened V by 1 base and J by 0 bases, and 16 bases separated the two germline ends. The germline CDR1 and CDR2 sequences are DFQATT and SNEGSKA (reference sequence). The CDR3 region has the DNA TGCAGTGCTAGAGCTCTAGACAGGAAGTTCTCCTACGAGCAGTACTTC. Its translation is CSARALDRKFSYEQYF.

The chain is built from TRBV28 and TRBJ2-3, with 9 bases lining up with TRBD2. V shed 6 bases, J shed 0 bases, and the junction held 4 bases outside the gene matches. Germline assignment: CDR1 MDHEN and CDR2 SYDVKM. This CDR3 region has 15 residues. CDR3 residues: CASRRLADSTDTQYF. CDR3 in DNA: TGTGCCAGCAGAAGACTAGCGGACAGCACAGATACGCAGTATTTT.

This sequence joins TRBV7-6 and TRBJ2-7, with 7 nucleotides matching TRBD2. The germline V gene encodes CDR1 SGHVS and CDR2 FNYEAQ. CDR3 length equals 15 residues. V shed 2 bases, J shed 0 bases, and the junction held 4 bases outside the gene matches. As DNA, the CDR3 is TGTGCCAGCAGCTTAAGGCTAGCGGCCTCCTACGAGCAGTACTTC. This sequence encodes CASSLRLAASYEQYF.

The genes are TRBV29-1 and TRBJ1-1, with D perhaps matching TRBD1 (5 bases). The V gene's germline CDR1 is SQVTM and CDR2 ANQGSEA. Trimming shortened V by 4 bases and J by 7 bases, and 13 bases separated the two germline ends. The CDR3 runs 12 residues. The CDR3 loop reads CSVVGGDVEAFF. DNA of the CDR3: TGCAGCGTTGTGGGGGGGGACGTTGAAGCTTTCTTT.

This rearrangement joins TRBV30 to TRBJ1-1; D is possibly TRBD1 (5 bases). Trimming left V 3 bases short and J 0 bases short, with 11 bases between. This CDR3 has 14 amino acids. The germline V gene encodes CDR1 GTSNPN and CDR2 SVGIG (reference sequence). The CDR3 DNA follows: TGTGCCTGGAGCGAGGGGCTCATGAACACTGAAGCTTTCTTT. Its translation: CAWSEGLMNTEAFF.

The V and J genes are TRBV7-9 and TRBJ2-5; 10 bases are shared with TRBD2. Germline V lookup: CDR1 SEHNR, CDR2 FQNEAQ (reference sequence). The CDR3 totals 16 residues. After removal of 5 bases from V and 3 bases from J, the junction contained 9 bases not matched to a gene. The CDR3 here is CASSPPSGLAKETQYF. In DNA, the CDR3 is TGTGCCAGCAGCCCCCCGTCGGGACTAGCGAAAGAGACCCAGTACTTC.

J is TRBJ2-7 and V is TRBV9; unclear D gene. CDR1 SGDLS and CDR2 YYNGEE come from the germline V gene. The CDR3 length is 15 residues. Trimming removed 1 base from V and 0 bases from J, with 11 bases in between. The CDR3 protein is CASSVSAESSYEQYF. The CDR3 region has the DNA TGTGCCAGCAGCGTATCTGCGGAAAGCTCCTACGAGCAGTACTTC.